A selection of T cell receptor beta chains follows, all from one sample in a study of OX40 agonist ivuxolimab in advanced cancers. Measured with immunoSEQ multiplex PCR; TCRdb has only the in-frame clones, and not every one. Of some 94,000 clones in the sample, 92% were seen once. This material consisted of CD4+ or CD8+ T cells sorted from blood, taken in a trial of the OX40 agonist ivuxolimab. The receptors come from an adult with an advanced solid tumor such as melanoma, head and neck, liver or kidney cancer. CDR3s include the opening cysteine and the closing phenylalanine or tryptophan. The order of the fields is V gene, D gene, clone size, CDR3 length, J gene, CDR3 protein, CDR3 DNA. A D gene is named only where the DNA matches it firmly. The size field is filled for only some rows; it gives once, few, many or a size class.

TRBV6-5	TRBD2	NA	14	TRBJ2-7	CASSLAGLASEQYF	TGTGCCAGCAGTTTGGCGGGACTAGCATCCGAGCAGTACTTC
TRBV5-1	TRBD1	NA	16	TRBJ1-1	CASSLTRTGMNTEAFF	TGCGCCAGCAGCTTGACCCGGACAGGCATGAACACTGAAGCTTTCTTT
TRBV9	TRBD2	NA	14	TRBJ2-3	CASSAAGVGDTQYF	TGTGCCAGCAGCGCGGCGGGAGTGGGAGATACGCAGTATTTT
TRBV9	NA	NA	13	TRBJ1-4	CASSVDSNEKLFF	TGTGCCAGCAGCGTAGACAGTAATGAAAAACTGTTTTTT
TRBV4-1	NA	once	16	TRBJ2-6	CASSQDPFTGANVLTF	TGCGCCAGCAGCCAAGACCCTTTTACTGGGGCCAACGTCCTGACTTTC
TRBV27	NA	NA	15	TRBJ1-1	CASSLSAGLNTEAFF	TGTGCCAGCAGTTTATCGGCAGGACTGAACACTGAAGCTTTCTTT
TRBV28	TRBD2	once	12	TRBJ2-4	CASSLGGNIQYF	TGTGCCAGCAGTCTGGGAGGGAACATTCAGTACTTC
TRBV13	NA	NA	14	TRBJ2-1	CASSLGGVYREQFF	TGTGCCAGCAGCTTAGGGGGGGTCTATCGTGAGCAGTTCTTC
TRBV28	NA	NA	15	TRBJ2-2	CASSFAQGGTGELFF	TGTGCCAGCAGTTTCGCGCAGGGTGGCACCGGGGAGCTGTTTTTT
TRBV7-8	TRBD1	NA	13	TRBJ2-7	CASSPGQGNEQYF	TGTGCCAGCAGCCCGGGACAGGGGAACGAGCAGTACTTC
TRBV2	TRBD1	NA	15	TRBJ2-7	CASSPAQTGSYEQYF	TGTGCCAGCAGCCCTGCCCAGACAGGGAGCTACGAGCAGTACTTC
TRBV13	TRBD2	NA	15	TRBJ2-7	CASSPGAGDTYEQYF	TGTGCCAGCAGCCCCGGGGCGGGAGACACCTACGAGCAGTACTTC
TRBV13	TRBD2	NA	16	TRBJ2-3	CASSLRTSGDTDTQYF	TGTGCCAGCAGCCTTAGGACTAGCGGAGACACAGATACGCAGTATTTT
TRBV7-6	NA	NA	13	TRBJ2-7	CASRGLRGVEQYF	TGTGCCAGCAGGGGGTTAAGGGGTGTCGAGCAGTACTTC
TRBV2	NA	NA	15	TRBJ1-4	CASRQGSLTNEKLFF	TGTGCCAGCAGACAGGGTAGCCTCACTAATGAAAAACTGTTTTTT
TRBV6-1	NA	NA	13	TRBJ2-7	CATTGTFPYEQYF	TGTGCCACCACTGGGACGTTCCCCTACGAGCAGTACTTC
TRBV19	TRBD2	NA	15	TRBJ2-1	CASSPLGLAYDEQFF	TGTGCCAGTAGTCCCCTGGGACTAGCATATGATGAGCAGTTCTTC
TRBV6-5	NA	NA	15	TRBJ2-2	CASSSGTINTGELFF	TGTGCCAGCAGTTCCGGGACCATCAACACCGGGGAGCTGTTTTTT
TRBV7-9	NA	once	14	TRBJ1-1	CASSLGSANTEAFF	TGTGCCAGCAGCTTAGGCAGTGCGAACACTGAAGCTTTCTTT
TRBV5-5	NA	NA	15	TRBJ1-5	CASSLGAQNNQPQHF	TGTGCCAGCAGCTTGGGGGCACAGAACAATCAGCCCCAGCATTTT
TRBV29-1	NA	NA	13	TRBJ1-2	CSVLEPGGYGYTF	TGCAGCGTCCTCGAGCCCGGGGGCTATGGCTACACCTTC
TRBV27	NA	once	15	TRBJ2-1	CASSLKEGGLGEQFF	TGTGCCAGCAGTTTAAAGGAGGGGGGGCTGGGTGAGCAGTTCTTC
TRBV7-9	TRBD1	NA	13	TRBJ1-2	CASSLGSGGGYTF	TGTGCCAGCAGCTTAGGGTCAGGGGGAGGCTACACCTTC
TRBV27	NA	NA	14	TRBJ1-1	CASSLSRGNTEAFF	TGTGCCAGCAGTTTATCTCGGGGGAACACTGAAGCTTTCTTT
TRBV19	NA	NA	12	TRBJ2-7	CASSPDRSEQYF	TGTGCCAGTAGCCCCGATCGGAGCGAGCAGTACTTC
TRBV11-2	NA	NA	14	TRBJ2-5	CASTPLSREETQYF	TGTGCCAGCACCCCACTGTCGCGTGAAGAGACCCAGTACTTC
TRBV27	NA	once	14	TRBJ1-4	CASSLLGANEKLFF	TGTGCCAGCAGTTTACTGGGGGCAAATGAAAAACTGTTTTTT
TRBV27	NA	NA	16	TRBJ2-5	CASSLSVVWYQETQYF	TGTGCCAGCAGTTTATCAGTCGTCTGGTACCAAGAGACCCAGTACTTC
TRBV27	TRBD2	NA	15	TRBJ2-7	CASSWSGGASYEQYF	TGTGCCAGCAGTTGGAGCGGGGGGGCTTCCTACGAGCAGTACTTC
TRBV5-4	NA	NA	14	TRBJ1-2	CASSFYREGYGYTF	TGTGCCAGCAGCTTCTACAGGGAGGGCTATGGCTACACCTTC
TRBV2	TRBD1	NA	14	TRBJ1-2	CASSLGQGGYGYTF	TGTGCCAGCAGTCTAGGACAGGGAGGCTATGGCTACACCTTC
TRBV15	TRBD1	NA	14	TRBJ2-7	CATSRTGGTYEQYF	TGTGCCACCAGCAGGACAGGGGGTACCTACGAGCAGTACTTC
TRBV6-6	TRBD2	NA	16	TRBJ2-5	CASSYYAGGSQETQYF	TGTGCCAGCAGTTATTACGCGGGAGGTTCCCAAGAGACCCAGTACTTC
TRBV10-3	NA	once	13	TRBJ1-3	CAIGDLVLDTIYF	TGTGCCATCGGGGATTTGGTTTTGGACACCATATATTTT
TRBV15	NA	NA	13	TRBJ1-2	CATSMRAFYGYTF	TGTGCCACCAGCATGCGGGCGTTTTATGGCTACACCTTC
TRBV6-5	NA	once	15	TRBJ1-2	CASSYSRSLVDGYTF	TGTGCCAGCAGTTACTCCCGGTCGCTCGTCGACGGCTACACCTTC
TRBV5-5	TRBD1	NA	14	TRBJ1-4	CASSQDRGREKLFF	TGTGCCAGCAGCCAAGACAGGGGGCGAGAAAAACTGTTTTTT
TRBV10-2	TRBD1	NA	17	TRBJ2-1	CASSESTGTGRMNEQFF	TGCGCCAGCAGTGAGTCGACGGGGACAGGGCGAATGAATGAGCAGTTCTTC
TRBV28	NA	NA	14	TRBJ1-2	CASSLRLDHYGYTF	TGTGCCAGCAGTTTGCGTTTGGACCACTATGGCTACACCTTC
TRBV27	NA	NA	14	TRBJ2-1	CASSLVGGHNEQFF	TGTGCCAGCAGTTTAGTCGGAGGGCACAATGAGCAGTTCTTC
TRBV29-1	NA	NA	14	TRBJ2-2	CSVDMKRNTGELFF	TGCAGCGTTGATATGAAGAGAAACACCGGGGAGCTGTTTTTT
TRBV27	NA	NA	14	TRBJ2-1	CASSFRDPFNEQFF	TGTGCCAGCAGTTTTAGGGACCCTTTTAATGAGCAGTTCTTC
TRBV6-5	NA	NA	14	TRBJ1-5	CASSYGSGEQPQHF	TGTGCCAGCAGTTACGGGTCAGGGGAACAGCCCCAGCATTTT
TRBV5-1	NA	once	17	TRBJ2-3	CASSSTRSIRLTDTQYF	TGCGCCAGCAGCTCGACCAGATCTATCCGCCTCACAGATACGCAGTATTTT
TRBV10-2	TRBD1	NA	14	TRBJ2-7	CASRGTASSYEQYF	TGCGCCAGCAGGGGGACAGCGAGCTCCTACGAGCAGTACTTC
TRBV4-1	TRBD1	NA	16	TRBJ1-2	CASSQAPDRGYYGYTF	TGCGCCAGCAGCCAAGCCCCGGACAGGGGCTACTATGGCTACACCTTC
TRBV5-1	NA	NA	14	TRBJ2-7	CASSFEGEVYEQYF	TGCGCCAGCAGCTTTGAGGGGGAAGTCTACGAGCAGTACTTC
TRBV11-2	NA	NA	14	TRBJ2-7	CASSFRGRSYEQYF	TGTGCCAGCAGTTTTCGTGGACGGTCCTACGAGCAGTACTTC
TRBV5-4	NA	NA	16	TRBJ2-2	CASSFGSSANTGELFF	TGTGCCAGCAGCTTCGGCAGCAGTGCGAACACCGGGGAGCTGTTTTTT
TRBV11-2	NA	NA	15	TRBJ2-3	CASSSGHSSTDTQYF	TGTGCCAGCAGCTCAGGCCACAGCAGCACAGATACGCAGTATTTT
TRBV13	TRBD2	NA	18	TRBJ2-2	CASSSIGSRTSATGELFF	TGTGCCAGCAGCTCGATCGGGTCCCGGACTAGCGCAACCGGGGAGCTGTTTTTT
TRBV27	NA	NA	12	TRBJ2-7	CASSPPSYEQYF	TGTGCCAGCAGTCCGCCCTCCTACGAGCAGTACTTC
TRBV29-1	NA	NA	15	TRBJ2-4	CSVVGGELAKNIQYF	TGCAGCGTTGTAGGGGGGGAGCTAGCCAAAAACATTCAGTACTTC